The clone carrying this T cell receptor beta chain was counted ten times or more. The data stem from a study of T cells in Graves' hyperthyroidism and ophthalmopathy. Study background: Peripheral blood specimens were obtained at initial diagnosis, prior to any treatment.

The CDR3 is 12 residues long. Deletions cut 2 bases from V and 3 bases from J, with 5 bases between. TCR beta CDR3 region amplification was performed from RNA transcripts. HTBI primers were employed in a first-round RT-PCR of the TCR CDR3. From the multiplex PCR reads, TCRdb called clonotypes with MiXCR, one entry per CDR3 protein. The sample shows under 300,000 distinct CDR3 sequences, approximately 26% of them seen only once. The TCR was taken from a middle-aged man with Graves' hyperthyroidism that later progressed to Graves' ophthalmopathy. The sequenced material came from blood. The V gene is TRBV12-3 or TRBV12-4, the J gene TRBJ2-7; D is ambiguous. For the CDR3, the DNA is TGTGCCAGCAGTTTAACCCGCTACGAGCAGTACTTC. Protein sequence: CASSLTRYEQYF.